This T cell receptor (beta chain) stems from a study of T cells in localized non-small cell lung cancer. Study-wide points: Blood T cell density predicted longer survival; adjacent-lung clonality, shorter. Sequencing involved a lone tumor region, leaving heterogeneity possible. T cell clonality was highest in uninvolved adjacent lung, above tumor. When the top 100 tumor clones were examined, a median approximately 62 of them also appeared in the adjacent lung, which was paired and uninvolved.

As concerns this clone: The antigen is unknown.

Trimming left V 7 bases short and J 0 bases short, with 19 bases between. The CDR3 contains 17 residues. Germline CDR1 and CDR2: SQVTM and ANQGSEA. Sequencing was performed with immunoSEQ multiplex PCR; in TCRdb, only in-frame clones are kept and a portion is missing. The data hold approximately 83,000 clones, with around nine tenths observed a single time. The gene calls are TRBV29-1 and TRBJ1-6; unclear D gene. The sequenced sample was peripheral blood, obtained before any cancer treatment. The clonotype originates from a woman aged 35 to 75 with stage I squamous cell lung carcinoma. This CDR3 reads CSAPGGQPSSYNSPLHF. CDR3 bases: TGCAGCGCCCCAGGTGGGCAGCCGAGCTCCTATAATTCACCCCTCCACTTT.